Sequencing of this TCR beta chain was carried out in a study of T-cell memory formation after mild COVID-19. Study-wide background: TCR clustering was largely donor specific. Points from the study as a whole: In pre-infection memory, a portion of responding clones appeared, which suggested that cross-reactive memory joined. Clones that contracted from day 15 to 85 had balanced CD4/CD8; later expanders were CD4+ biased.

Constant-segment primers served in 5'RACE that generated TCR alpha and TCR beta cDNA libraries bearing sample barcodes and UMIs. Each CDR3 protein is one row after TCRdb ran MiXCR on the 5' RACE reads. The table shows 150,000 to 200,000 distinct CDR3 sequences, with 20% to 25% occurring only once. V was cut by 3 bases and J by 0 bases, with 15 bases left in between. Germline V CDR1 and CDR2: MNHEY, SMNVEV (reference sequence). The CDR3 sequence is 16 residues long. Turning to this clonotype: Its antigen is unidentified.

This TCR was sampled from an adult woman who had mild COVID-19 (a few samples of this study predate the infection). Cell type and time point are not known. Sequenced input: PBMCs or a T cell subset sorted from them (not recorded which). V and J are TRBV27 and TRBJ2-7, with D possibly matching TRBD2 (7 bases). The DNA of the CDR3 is TGTGCCAGCAGTTTGAAGGGGGAGGGCCACTCCTACGAGCAGTACTTC. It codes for CASSLKGEGHSYEQYF.